These 2 T cell receptor beta chains originate from one sample sequenced in a study of T cells in Graves' hyperthyroidism and ophthalmopathy. RNA transcripts gave rise to amplified TCR beta CDR3 regions. The primer set for the first-round RT-PCR of the TCR CDR3 was HTBI. From the multiplex PCR reads, TCRdb called clonotypes with MiXCR, one entry per CDR3 protein. There are about 700,000 distinct CDR3 sequences in the sample; approximately 15% occur only once, and around 9.6% lies in the top ten. Source material: blood. These receptor sequences come from a woman aged 18 to 35 with Graves' hyperthyroidism.

This clonotype showed up many times. The J gene is TRBJ2-2, the V gene TRBV12-3 or TRBV12-4; 14 nucleotides agree with TRBD2. The CDR3 loop spans 18 amino acids. J was trimmed by 4 bases and V by 5 bases; bases with no gene match: 9. The CDR3, as DNA: TGTGCCAGCAGTCTCCCGGGACTAGCGGGAGCGGGCACCGGGGAGCTGTTTTTT. It specifies CASSLPGLAGAGTGELFF.

The rearrangement links TRBV29-1 to TRBJ1-1; D remains unclear. V was cut by 6 bases and J by 3 bases, with 8 bases left in between. Looked up from germline, CDR1 is SQVTM and CDR2 is ANQGSEA. This CDR3 region has 11 residues. The CDR3 DNA follows: TGCAGCGTGTACGGGGACACTGAAGCTTTCTTT. Its protein product is CSVYGDTEAFF.